This T cell receptor beta chain was found in a study of blood T cell repertoires in COVID-19. Original data processing: Estimates of nucleated cell counts were drawn from the amplification of reference gene primers. Measured with immunoSEQ multiplex PCR; TCRdb has only the in-frame clones, and not every one. That table furnishes V, J and clone size, whereas the DNA furnished D and trimming. In the table there are 110,000 or so clones, around 85% of which are singletons. This CDR3 spans 13 amino acids. Per germline, CDR1 MDHEN and CDR2 SYDVKM. V was pared by 5 bases and J by 6 bases, with 10 bases between.

The source material was peripheral blood. The TCR originated in a human donor in a cohort sampled during active COVID-19. This chain links TRBV28 with TRBJ2-2, with no clear D. CDR3 DNA: TGTGCCAGCAGTCCCCACATGCCCGGGGAGCTGTTTTTT. Protein sequence: CASSPHMPGELFF.